These T cell receptor beta chains were read from a single sample in a study of blood T cell repertoires in COVID-19. Measured with immunoSEQ multiplex PCR; TCRdb has only the in-frame clones, and not every one. This table holds roughly 250,000 clones, 80% to 90% found once. The sequencing input was peripheral blood. The source of these receptors is a woman aged 35 to 49 with acute or convalescent COVID-19. Each CDR3 is given with its conserved first and last residue. The D gene is left open where the match is weak. The size entry is marked missing in some rows and otherwise reads once, few, many or a size class.

V	size	D	J	DNA	CDR3
TRBV3-1/TRBV3-2	once	TRBD1	TRBJ1-1	TGTGCCAGCAGCCAAGATCCCGACAGGGAGGCTTTCTTT	CASSQDPDREAFF
TRBV19	-	TRBD1	TRBJ2-3	TGTGCCAGTACCCTGTCGGGGACAGGGACAGATACGCAGTATTTT	CASTLSGTGTDTQYF
TRBV5-1	-	-	TRBJ2-3	TGCGCCAGCAACAGGGTCGGCACAGATACGCAGTATTTT	CASNRVGTDTQYF
TRBV10-3	-	TRBD1	TRBJ1-4	TGTGCCACCGGGGACAGGGGCCGTTCCCATGAAAAACTGTTTTTT	CATGDRGRSHEKLFF
TRBV19	-	TRBD1	TRBJ1-5	TGTGCCAGTATGCCGGGACAGGGGAATCAGCCCCAGCATTTT	CASMPGQGNQPQHF
TRBV6-5	-	TRBD1	TRBJ1-1	TGTGCCAGCAAGGGACAGGCGAACACTGAAGCTTTCTTT	CASKGQANTEAFF
TRBV4-1	-	TRBD1	TRBJ1-2	TGCGCCAGCAGCCAAGGGACAGGGGACAACTATGGCTACACCTTC	CASSQGTGDNYGYTF
TRBV5-1	-	-	TRBJ1-2	TGCGCCAGCAGCTTTGACGCGGGCTATGGCTACACCTTC	CASSFDAGYGYTF
TRBV29-1	-	-	TRBJ2-5	TGCAGCGTTGATGTCGCAGGGGAGACCCAGTACTTC	CSVDVAGETQYF
TRBV3-1/TRBV3-2	-	TRBD1	TRBJ1-2	TGTGCCAGCAGACAGGGGAACTATGGCTACACCTTC	CASRQGNYGYTF
TRBV11-2	-	-	TRBJ1-4	TGTGCCAGCAGCCTGACAGGTTCAACTAATGAAAAACTGTTTTTT	CASSLTGSTNEKLFF
TRBV19	-	TRBD2	TRBJ2-1	TGTGCCAGTAGTATAGAAGGTCTAGCGGGCCCAAATGAGCAGTTCTTC	CASSIEGLAGPNEQFF
TRBV2	-	TRBD2	TRBJ2-3	TGTGCCAGCAGTCCTAGCGGGGGAGGCACAGATACGCAGTATTTT	CASSPSGGGTDTQYF
TRBV6-6	-	TRBD1	TRBJ1-2	TGTGCCAGCAGCCCCCTGGACAGGCCTCTGAACTATGGCTACACCTTC	CASSPLDRPLNYGYTF
TRBV19	-	TRBD1	TRBJ1-5	TGTGCCAGTAGTCCTATAAAGACAGGGAACGTTCAGCCCCAGCATTTT	CASSPIKTGNVQPQHF
TRBV2	-	TRBD1	TRBJ1-2	TGTGCCAGCAGTGACCAGGGGGCTCATGTGTTTGGCTACACCTTC	CASSDQGAHVFGYTF
TRBV29-1	once	-	TRBJ1-2	TGCAGCGCTTCTGGCGGGGGGTGGAACGACTATGGCTACACCTTC	CSASGGGWNDYGYTF
TRBV5-1	-	TRBD1	TRBJ2-5	TGCGCCAGCAGCTTGGCGGACAGGGACTCACAGACCCAGTACTTC	CASSLADRDSQTQYF
TRBV5-1	-	TRBD1	TRBJ2-6	TGCGCCAGCAGCAGGACAGGGGGCTTCCCCTCTGGGGCCAACGTCCTGACTTTC	CASSRTGGFPSGANVLTF
TRBV27	-	-	TRBJ1-1	TGTGCCAGCAGTGTGCGTCATCAATCGAACACTGAAGCTTTCTTT	CASSVRHQSNTEAFF
TRBV11-1	-	TRBD2	TRBJ2-5	TGTGCCAGCAGATACAGCGGGGGGTTACAAGAGACCCAGTACTTC	CASRYSGGLQETQYF
TRBV4-1	-	-	TRBJ1-2	TGCGCCAGCAGCCGCGGGGGGAGCGACTATGGCTACACCTTC	CASSRGGSDYGYTF
TRBV12-3/TRBV12-4	-	-	TRBJ1-1	TGTGCCAGCGAGCGGGGGGAGAACACTGAAGCTTTCTTT	CASERGENTEAFF
TRBV6-6	-	TRBD1	TRBJ1-1	TGTGCCAGCAGCGGGACAGGGGGAACTGAAGCTTTCTTT	CASSGTGGTEAFF
TRBV4-2	-	TRBD2	TRBJ2-3	TGTGCCAGCGGTCTAGCGGGGGTTGATACGCAGTATTTT	CASGLAGVDTQYF
TRBV4-2	-	-	TRBJ1-6	TGTGCCAGCAGCCAAGAAAAGGGAGGACCCCTCCACTTT	CASSQEKGGPLHF
TRBV7-6	-	-	TRBJ1-4	TGTGCCAGCAGCCTAAGGACTGGGCCAACTAATGAAAAACTGTTTTTT	CASSLRTGPTNEKLFF
TRBV7-8	-	-	TRBJ1-2	TGTGCCAGCAGCCATTCTAATGGACAGCATCACTATGGCTACACCTTC	CASSHSNGQHHYGYTF
TRBV7-8	-	-	TRBJ2-1	TGTGCCAGCAGCACGACAAGCTCCTACAATGAGCAGTTCTTC	CASSTTSSYNEQFF
TRBV30	-	-	TRBJ2-2	TGTGCCTGGGAGCAGAACACCGGGGAGCTGTTTTTT	CAWEQNTGELFF